Following are 5 T cell receptor beta chains from one sample sequenced in a study of blood T cell repertoires in COVID-19. The protocol was immunoSEQ multiplex PCR, while the TCRdb copy is restricted to in-frame clones and leaves out a portion. The data hold 110,000 to 150,000 clones, with 75% to 90% observed a single time. The sample taken for sequencing was peripheral blood. All receptors come from a woman aged 45 to 65 with acute or convalescent COVID-19.

This chain uses TRBV29-1 with TRBJ2-1; TRBD2 is a possible D gene (7 bases). Per the germline V gene, CDR1 is SQVTM and CDR2 is ANQGSEA. CDR3 length: 14 amino acids. V lost 8 bases to trimming and J lost 2 bases, with 16 bases between them. CDR3 residues: CSLLRGGPYNEQFF. The CDR3 bases are TGCAGCCTCCTAAGGGGGGGACCCTACAATGAGCAGTTCTTC.

The chain combines TRBV7-9 with TRBJ1-4; D gene unclear. The germline CDR1 and CDR2 sequences are SEHNR and FQNEAQ (reference sequence). The ends were cut back, 2 bases at V and 7 bases at J, with 11 bases in the middle. The CDR3 loop spans 14 amino acids. CDR3 sequence: CASSLNQAVEKLFF. In DNA, the CDR3 is TGTGCCAGCAGCTTAAACCAGGCCGTTGAAAAACTGTTTTTT.

CDR3 residues: CSASPQTGTSNQPQHF. The CDR3 DNA is TGCAGTGCTAGTCCCCAAACAGGGACAAGCAATCAGCCCCAGCATTTT. The J gene is TRBJ1-5, the V gene TRBV20-1, with a possible D match to TRBD1 (6 bases). The CDR3 is 16 amino acids. The V end lost 3 bases, the J end lost 1 base, and 16 bases lay between the germline ends. The germline V gene has CDR1 DFQATT and CDR2 SNEGSKA (reference sequence).

J is TRBJ1-2 and V is TRBV7-2, with D possibly TRBD1 on 5 matching bases. CDR1 is SGHTA, CDR2 FQGNSA, per germline. The CDR3 contains 15 residues. V lost 2 bases to trimming and J lost 7 bases, with 17 bases between them. CDR3 DNA: TGTGCCAGCAGCTTAATCGGCGACAGCCTCGGTGGCTACACCTTC. This gives the protein CASSLIGDSLGGYTF.

This chain uses TRBV7-6 with TRBJ2-5; 9 nucleotides align to TRBD2. Germline CDR1 and CDR2: SGHVS and FNYEAQ. The CDR3 runs to 21 residues. With 5 bases clipped from V and 2 bases from J, the junction kept 24 bases outside the gene matches. The CDR3 here is CASSEIRVGLAGESRQETQYF. In nucleotides, the CDR3 is TGTGCCAGCAGCGAAATTCGTGTCGGATTAGCGGGAGAAAGTAGGCAAGAGACCCAGTACTTC.